The next 8 T cell receptor beta chains were all read from a single sample in a study of blood T cell repertoires in COVID-19. The assay was immunoSEQ multiplex PCR, and TCRdb's table has in-frame clones only and misses some. This sample has roughly 380,000 clones, with about 90% found just once. The sample comprised PBMCs or T cells enriched from blood (not recorded which). The origin of the receptors is a woman aged 30 to 39 who had recovered from COVID-19.

The chain employs TRBV7-9 and TRBJ1-6; D unclear. The CDR3 consists of 15 residues. The V end was cut by 1 base, the J end by 7 bases, with 11 bases between. The germline CDR1 and CDR2 sequences are SEHNR and FQNEAQ (reference sequence). The CDR3 spells CASSLDYSLNSPLHF. CDR3 DNA: TGTGCCAGCAGCTTAGATTACAGTTTAAATTCACCCCTCCACTTT.

The V call is TRBV3-1 (or the pseudogene TRBV3-2), the J call TRBJ2-3, with D possibly being TRBD2 (6 bases). Germline loops: CDR1 LGHDT, CDR2 YNNKEL (reference sequence). Trimming pared 4 bases from V and 3 bases from J, leaving 20 bases between. The CDR3 consists of 17 residues. The CDR3 protein is CASSPRIAATGTDTQYF. The CDR3, as DNA: TGTGCCAGCAGCCCCCGGATAGCGGCCACTGGGACAGATACGCAGTATTTT.

The rearrangement uses TRBV30 and TRBJ1-2; no reliable D call. Trimming left V 3 bases short and J 7 bases short, with 9 bases between. The germline CDR1 and CDR2 sequences are GTSNPN and SVGIG (reference sequence). The CDR3 loop spans 11 amino acids. CDR3 sequence (DNA): TGTGCCTGGAGGGCAGCGGCTGGCTACACCTTC. Its translation: CAWRAAAGYTF.

The chain joins TRBV3-1 (or the pseudogene TRBV3-2) to TRBJ2-1, with 9 bases matching TRBD2. This CDR3 region has 15 residues. Germline V gene sequence: CDR1 LGHDT, CDR2 YNNKEL (reference sequence). V was pared by 4 bases and J by 1 base, with 2 bases of the junction left unmatched. The CDR3 coding sequence is TGTGCCAGCAGCCTAGCGGGAGTGTCCTACAATGAGCAGTTCTTC. It translates to CASSLAGVSYNEQFF.

The chain recombines TRBV18 with TRBJ2-7; D not resolved. V was trimmed by 0 bases and J by 6 bases, leaving 9 bases between them. Germline V gives CDR1 KGHSH, CDR2 LQKENI. This CDR3 spans 13 amino acids. DNA for the CDR3: TGTGCCAGCTCACCACCGAGCCTAACCGAGCAGTACTTC. Amino acid sequence: CASSPPSLTEQYF.

The chain is built from TRBV2 and TRBJ2-5; 8 positions agree with TRBD1. The V segment lost 6 bases and the J segment 5 bases; nucleotides outside the gene matches: 8. The CDR3 runs 14 residues. The germline V gene has CDR1 SNHLY and CDR2 FYNNEI. The CDR3 nucleotides read TGTGCCAGCAGAGGTGACAGGGGTCGGGAGACCCAGTACTTC. Translated, it gives CASRGDRGRETQYF. Drawing the rest from reference TRBV2 and TRBJ2-5, the complete variable domain is EPEVTQTPSHQVTQMGQEVILRCVPISNHLYFYWYRQILGQKVEFLVSFYNNEISEKSEIFDDQFSVERPDGSNFTLKIRSTKLEDSAMYFCASRGDRGRETQYFGPGTRLLVL.

This clone has a single count. This chain links TRBV28 with TRBJ1-5; 7 bases agree with TRBD1. CDR3 size: 15 residues. Germline-derived CDR1 and CDR2 are MDHEN and SYDVKM. V was clipped by 6 bases and J by 0 bases; unmatched bases: 5. The CDR3 sequence: CASSPRTGSNQPQHF. The CDR3 DNA sequence: TGTGCCAGCAGCCCCAGGACAGGTAGCAATCAGCCCCAGCATTTT.

The V and J genes are TRBV10-1 and TRBJ2-2; unclear D gene. V dropped 4 bases and J dropped 6 bases, with 12 bases sitting between them. Germline loops: CDR1 WNHNN, CDR2 SYGVQD (reference sequence). This CDR3 has 14 amino acids. The CDR3 protein is CASSVGSRAGELFF. CDR3 coding DNA: TGCGCCAGCAGTGTCGGGTCACGGGCCGGGGAGCTGTTTTTT.